The 11 T cell receptor beta chains below all came from one sample that was sequenced in a study of PD-1 blockade in classical Hodgkin lymphoma. Measured with immunoSEQ multiplex PCR; TCRdb has only the in-frame clones, and not every one. The data show roughly 27,000 clones, over 60% seen once. Documented time point: cycle 4 day 1 (C4D1), after more than five weeks of nivolumab. All patients relapsed after autologous stem cell transplantation, and brentuximab vedotin exposure varied. This specimen was peripheral blood mononuclear cells (PBMCs), taken before the fourth cycle of nivolumab. The receptors come from a human donor with classical Hodgkin lymphoma.

This chain uses TRBV7-2 with TRBJ2-7, with 7 bases that match TRBD2. This CDR3 has 14 amino acids. V was clipped by 3 bases and J by 6 bases; unmatched bases: 8. Germline V gives CDR1 SGHTA, CDR2 FQGNSA. Here the CDR3 reads CASSLVGGTGEQYF. The CDR3 nucleotides read TGTGCCAGCAGCTTGGTCGGGGGGACCGGCGAGCAGTACTTC.

With regard to this clone: This sample includes further DNA sequences coding for the same CDR3. The V call is TRBV4-3, the J call TRBJ2-7; no clear D. The V end was cut by 1 base, the J end by 1 base, with 5 bases between. The germline V gene encodes CDR1 LGHNA and CDR2 YSLEER. CDR3 length equals 13 residues. CDR3 amino acids: CASSQGRSYEQYF. CDR3 DNA sequence: TGCGCCAGCAGCCAAGGTAGATCCTACGAGCAGTACTTC.

The rearrangement links TRBV4-3 to TRBJ1-3; TRBD1 might be the D (6 bases). The germline V and J ends were trimmed by 4 bases and 6 bases, with 22 bases remaining between them. This CDR3 region has 17 residues. From germline, CDR1 is LGHNA and CDR2 YSLEER. CDR3 protein: CASSPGSGQGLPNTIYF. The DNA for the CDR3 is TGCGCCAGCAGCCCCGGGAGCGGTCAGGGGCTGCCAAACACCATATATTTT.

The chain carries TRBV30 and TRBJ2-5; D is possibly TRBD2 (5 bases). The length of the CDR3 is 15 residues. From germline, CDR1 is GTSNPN and CDR2 SVGIG (reference sequence). Trimming took 2 bases from V and 5 from J, leaving 18 bases between them. The chain's CDR3 is CAWSTDYGVEETQYF. The CDR3 coding sequence is TGTGCCTGGAGTACAGACTATGGTGTAGAGGAGACCCAGTACTTC.

This clone ranks as medium-sized. The same CDR3 arises from other DNA sequences in this sample as well. The chain combines TRBV7-2 with TRBJ1-1; D unclear. Germline CDR1 is SGHTA and CDR2 is FQGNSA. V gave up 1 base and J gave up 0 bases, with 9 bases separating them. The CDR3 consists of 15 residues. CDR3 protein: CASSLGAGMNTEAFF. CDR3 DNA: TGTGCCAGCAGCTTAGGAGCTGGGATGAACACTGAAGCTTTCTTT.

The chain is built from TRBV5-4 and TRBJ2-3; D is undetermined. This CDR3 is 14 amino acids long. Trimming took 2 bases from V and 2 from J, leaving 9 bases between them. Germline V gene sequence: CDR1 SGHNT, CDR2 YYREEE (reference sequence). The CDR3 here is CASSFRTATDTQYF. CDR3 sequence (DNA): TGTGCCAGCAGCTTTAGGACGGCCACAGATACGCAGTATTTT.

The J gene is TRBJ1-5, the V gene TRBV5-8; no definite D call. This CDR3 is 14 amino acids long. The germline CDR1 and CDR2 sequences are SGHTS and YDEGEE. V was clipped by 2 bases and J by 1 base, with 7 bases between them. CDR3 loop: CASSFMGSNQPQHF. CDR3 nucleotides: TGTGCCAGCAGCTTCATGGGGAGCAATCAGCCCCAGCATTTT.

This chain joins TRBV2 and TRBJ2-7, with D unclear. V shed 6 bases and J shed 4 bases, with 10 bases lying between them. The CDR3 totals 12 residues. The V gene's germline CDR1 is SNHLY and CDR2 FYNNEI. For the CDR3, the DNA is TGTGCCAGCAGCCTGACTGATTACGAGCAGTACTTC. Protein: CASSLTDYEQYF.

CDR3 sequence (DNA): TGTGCCAGCAGCCCCACAGATAGCAATCAGCCCCAGCATTTT. Its translation is CASSPTDSNQPQHF. The genes are TRBV16 and TRBJ1-5; the D is unclear. From germline, CDR1 is KGHSY and CDR2 FQNENV. The CDR3 is 14 residues long. Trimming removed 4 bases at V and 0 bases at J, with 7 bases between.

The chain combines TRBV18 with TRBJ2-7; the D gene is possibly TRBD2 (6 bases). Trimming pared 4 bases from V and 5 bases from J, leaving 18 bases between. This CDR3 is 15 amino acids long. CDR1 and CDR2 (germline): KGHSH, LQKENI. Here the CDR3 reads CASSLLGGPKDEQYF. The CDR3 DNA reads TGTGCCAGCTCACTCCTAGGAGGGCCGAAAGACGAGCAGTACTTC.

J is TRBJ1-5 and V is TRBV28; 7 bases align to TRBD1. Trimming removed 3 bases from V and 11 bases from J; junction bases left unmatched: 7. The CDR3 contains 13 residues. The germline V gene has CDR1 MDHEN and CDR2 SYDVKM. The CDR3 DNA reads as TGTGCCAGCAGTTTCCTCAGGGGGATGGCCCAGCATTTT. Its protein product is CASSFLRGMAQHF.